A selection of T cell receptor beta chains follows, all from one sample in a study of early T cells in non-severe SARS-CoV-2 infection. MiXCR, applied by TCRdb to the 5' RACE reads, yields one record per CDR3 protein. The data show tens of thousands of distinct CDR3 sequences, roughly 13% seen once. The material sequenced was whole blood. These TCRs come from an adult who was a healthcare worker with PCR-confirmed SARS-CoV-2 infection or an uninfected control (not recorded which). The CDR3 runs from the conserved cysteine through the conserved F or W. Fields, in order: J gene, clone size, D gene, V gene, CDR3 DNA, CDR3 protein. A D gene is named only where the DNA matches it firmly. Expanded clones are given a class, and other clones once, few, many or no size at all.

J gene: TRBJ2-7
clone size: many
D gene: TRBD2
V gene: TRBV5-5
CDR3 DNA: TGTGCCAGCAGCGGGGGAGGGACCTACGAGCAGTACTTC
CDR3 protein: CASSGGGTYEQYF

J gene: TRBJ2-1
clone size: few
D gene: TRBD2
V gene: TRBV12-5
CDR3 DNA: TGTGCTAGTGGTTGGAACCGAGCGGGGGGGATAAAGTTCTTC
CDR3 protein: CASGWNRAGGIKFF

J gene: TRBJ1-1
clone size: many
D gene: TRBD1
V gene: TRBV7-9
CDR3 DNA: TGTGCCAGCAGCTTAGCGGCCGGGACAGGCGTCCCTGGGGACAGGGGGCGGACTGAAGCTTTCTTT
CDR3 protein: CASSLAAGTGVPGDRGRTEAFF

J gene: TRBJ1-2
clone size: .
D gene: .
V gene: TRBV29-1
CDR3 DNA: TGCAGCGTTGGTCAGGACGGCTACACCTTC
CDR3 protein: CSVGQDGYTF

J gene: TRBJ1-6
clone size: many
D gene: .
V gene: TRBV9
CDR3 DNA: TGTGCCAGCAGCGTACGGGCGGCAGGCTCACCCCTCCACTTT
CDR3 protein: CASSVRAAGSPLHF

J gene: TRBJ2-1
clone size: many
D gene: TRBD2
V gene: TRBV3-1
CDR3 DNA: TGTGCCAGCAGCCAACCATGGCCCCTACTAGCGGGGAAGGACAATGAGCAGTTCTTC
CDR3 protein: CASSQPWPLLAGKDNEQFF

J gene: TRBJ2-7
clone size: .
D gene: .
V gene: TRBV5-6
CDR3 DNA: TGTGCCAGCAGCTTCCGCCCCGGTCAGGGCTACGAGCAGTACTTC
CDR3 protein: CASSFRPGQGYEQYF

J gene: TRBJ2-3
clone size: many
D gene: .
V gene: TRBV12-3/TRBV12-4
CDR3 DNA: TGTGCCAGCAGTTTAGGGCAGGAGGCAGATACGCAGTATTTT
CDR3 protein: CASSLGQEADTQYF

J gene: TRBJ2-1
clone size: many
D gene: .
V gene: TRBV6-6
CDR3 DNA: TGTGCCAGCAGAAGTTTGGCAACCGAGGGGAATGAGCAGTTCTTC
CDR3 protein: CASRSLATEGNEQFF

J gene: TRBJ2-3
clone size: .
D gene: .
V gene: TRBV4-2
CDR3 DNA: TGTGCCAGCAGCCAAGATAGGGGGGCCGGAGATACGCAGTATTTT
CDR3 protein: CASSQDRGAGDTQYF

J gene: TRBJ1-1
clone size: few
D gene: TRBD1
V gene: TRBV4-1
CDR3 DNA: TGCGCCAGCAGCCATTATTCAGGGGGCATGGGAACTGAAGCTTTCTTT
CDR3 protein: CASSHYSGGMGTEAFF

J gene: TRBJ1-2
clone size: many
D gene: .
V gene: TRBV2
CDR3 DNA: TGTGCCAGCACCGGACAGACCTATGGCTACACCTTC
CDR3 protein: CASTGQTYGYTF

J gene: TRBJ1-5
clone size: many
D gene: .
V gene: TRBV12-3/TRBV12-4
CDR3 DNA: TGTGCCAGCAGTTTGGCCCAGGGCCACAATCAGCCCCAGCATTTT
CDR3 protein: CASSLAQGHNQPQHF

J gene: TRBJ2-3
clone size: few
D gene: .
V gene: TRBV2
CDR3 DNA: TGTGCCAGCAGTGAGCTGACAGATACGCAGTATTTT
CDR3 protein: CASSELTDTQYF

J gene: TRBJ1-2
clone size: many
D gene: TRBD1
V gene: TRBV4-1
CDR3 DNA: TGCGCCAGCAGCCAACCACGGGACAGGGGTTATGGCTACACCTTC
CDR3 protein: CASSQPRDRGYGYTF

J gene: TRBJ2-5
clone size: .
D gene: TRBD1
V gene: TRBV10-3
CDR3 DNA: TGTGCCTCTCAGTCAGGGGGAGAAGAGACCCAGTACTTC
CDR3 protein: CASQSGGEETQYF

J gene: TRBJ1-5
clone size: many
D gene: .
V gene: TRBV9
CDR3 DNA: TGTGCCAGCAGCGTAGGTGCGGGGGAGAATCAGCCCCAGCATTTT
CDR3 protein: CASSVGAGENQPQHF

J gene: TRBJ2-7
clone size: few
D gene: .
V gene: TRBV4-3
CDR3 DNA: TGCGCCAGCAGCCACATGAACGAGCAGTACTTC
CDR3 protein: CASSHMNEQYF

J gene: TRBJ1-6
clone size: many
D gene: .
V gene: TRBV11-2
CDR3 DNA: TGTGCCAGCAGCTTACCAGGACAGATGGATTCACCCCTCCACTTT
CDR3 protein: CASSLPGQMDSPLHF

J gene: TRBJ2-7
clone size: many
D gene: .
V gene: TRBV4-3
CDR3 DNA: TGCGCCAGCAGCCAAATAATGGGTGACGAGCAGTACTTC
CDR3 protein: CASSQIMGDEQYF

J gene: TRBJ2-7
clone size: few
D gene: .
V gene: TRBV20-1
CDR3 DNA: TGCAGTGCTAGAGATCGACAGGTCCCCGGGTACGAGCAGTACTTC
CDR3 protein: CSARDRQVPGYEQYF

J gene: TRBJ2-7
clone size: .
D gene: TRBD1
V gene: TRBV2
CDR3 DNA: TGTGCCAGCAGTGACGGGTACCGGGACAGGCCGTACTTC
CDR3 protein: CASSDGYRDRPYF

J gene: TRBJ2-1
clone size: many
D gene: .
V gene: TRBV29-1
CDR3 DNA: TGCAGCGTTCAGGGTATCTCCTACAATGAGCAGTTCTTC
CDR3 protein: CSVQGISYNEQFF

J gene: TRBJ2-7
clone size: once
D gene: .
V gene: TRBV20-1
CDR3 DNA: TGCAGTGCTAGAAGGACTCTCCAAAGGGACGAGCAGTACTTC
CDR3 protein: CSARRTLQRDEQYF

J gene: TRBJ2-1
clone size: few
D gene: TRBD1
V gene: TRBV5-1
CDR3 DNA: TGCGCCAGCAGCTTCCTTTCAGGGGGCTATTCCTACAATGAGCAGTTCTTC
CDR3 protein: CASSFLSGGYSYNEQFF

J gene: TRBJ2-3
clone size: .
D gene: .
V gene: TRBV12-3/TRBV12-4
CDR3 DNA: TGTGCCAGCAAGGACTCCGCTAGCACAGATACGCAGTATTTT
CDR3 protein: CASKDSASTDTQYF

J gene: TRBJ1-1
clone size: few
D gene: .
V gene: TRBV5-6
CDR3 DNA: TGTGCCAGCTCCAAGGTAGGGGGCACTGAAGCTTTCTTT
CDR3 protein: CASSKVGGTEAFF

J gene: TRBJ2-2
clone size: many
D gene: TRBD1
V gene: TRBV19
CDR3 DNA: TGTGCCAGTAGGGACAGGAGACACACCGGGGAGCTGTTTTTT
CDR3 protein: CASRDRRHTGELFF

J gene: TRBJ2-5
clone size: many
D gene: TRBD1
V gene: TRBV10-3
CDR3 DNA: TGTGCCATCCGCTCAGACAGGGGGGCGAGAGAGACCCAGTACTTC
CDR3 protein: CAIRSDRGARETQYF

J gene: TRBJ2-7
clone size: many
D gene: .
V gene: TRBV10-3
CDR3 DNA: TGTGCCATCAGTGAGTCGATGGGGGGAAGCGAGCAGTACTTC
CDR3 protein: CAISESMGGSEQYF

J gene: TRBJ2-3
clone size: many
D gene: .
V gene: TRBV21-1
CDR3 DNA: TGTGCCAGCGGACCGACTAGCGGGGGCACAGATACGCAGTATTTT
CDR3 protein: CASGPTSGGTDTQYF

J gene: TRBJ2-3
clone size: .
D gene: TRBD2
V gene: TRBV20-1
CDR3 DNA: TGCAGTGCTAGGGGTGGGACTAGCGGGGCCACAGATACGCAGTATTTT
CDR3 protein: CSARGGTSGATDTQYF

J gene: TRBJ1-1
clone size: many
D gene: .
V gene: TRBV6-4
CDR3 DNA: TGTGCCAGCAGTGACTCGGCGAACACTGAAGCTTTCTTT
CDR3 protein: CASSDSANTEAFF

J gene: TRBJ1-5
clone size: many
D gene: TRBD1
V gene: TRBV19
CDR3 DNA: TGTGCCAGTAGTATATCGTGGGACAGGGGAGGTCAGCCCCAGCATTTT
CDR3 protein: CASSISWDRGGQPQHF

J gene: TRBJ2-3
clone size: many
D gene: .
V gene: TRBV12-3/TRBV12-4
CDR3 DNA: TGTGCCAGCAGTTTGGGGGCGAATACGCAGTATTTT
CDR3 protein: CASSLGANTQYF

J gene: TRBJ1-1
clone size: many
D gene: .
V gene: TRBV7-9
CDR3 DNA: TGTGCCCCAACGGTCCCGGTAGCTTTCTTT
CDR3 protein: CAPTVPVAFF

J gene: TRBJ1-2
clone size: .
D gene: .
V gene: TRBV6-5
CDR3 DNA: TGTGCCAGCAGTTACTCGTCCCTCGATGGCTACACCTTC
CDR3 protein: CASSYSSLDGYTF

J gene: TRBJ1-2
clone size: many
D gene: .
V gene: TRBV7-9
CDR3 DNA: TGTGCCAGCAGCTTAGCGGGTGGGGACTATGGCTACACCTTC
CDR3 protein: CASSLAGGDYGYTF

J gene: TRBJ1-1
clone size: many
D gene: TRBD1
V gene: TRBV10-1
CDR3 DNA: TGCGCCAGCAGTCCGGACAGGGGGGACACTGAAGCTTTCTTT
CDR3 protein: CASSPDRGDTEAFF

J gene: TRBJ2-3
clone size: few
D gene: .
V gene: TRBV5-1
CDR3 DNA: TGCGCCAGCAGCTTAGGAGCTCCTAGCACAGATACGCAGTATTTT
CDR3 protein: CASSLGAPSTDTQYF

J gene: TRBJ1-6
clone size: many
D gene: .
V gene: TRBV6-1
CDR3 DNA: TGTGCCAGCAGTGAACGGGACACAAATAATTCACCCCTCCACTTT
CDR3 protein: CASSERDTNNSPLHF